These T cell receptor beta chains were read from a single sample in a study of blood T cell repertoires in COVID-19. The data were produced by immunoSEQ multiplex PCR, yet TCRdb's version contains in-frame clones alone and is incomplete. The sample lists some 220,000 clones, approximately 83% seen once, with less than 2.5% in the top ten. Sequences were obtained from peripheral blood. Every receptor here comes from a woman aged 55-69 years with acute or convalescent COVID-19. Both conserved end residues are part of each CDR3. D genes are given only for firm matches. Size is stated for part of the rows, as once, few or many counts, or as a class when the clone is expanded.

>TRBV6-1|TRBJ2-7|.|.
CASSEGQAGEYF
TGTGCCAGCAGTGAAGGGCAGGCAGGGGAATACTTC
>TRBV27|TRBJ1-1|.|.
CASSLTVNTEAFF
TGTGCCAGCAGCTTGACAGTAAACACTGAAGCTTTCTTT
>TRBV5-8|TRBJ1-1|.|TRBD1
CASSWVAGGRTEAFF
TGTGCCAGCAGCTGGGTGGCAGGGGGTAGGACTGAAGCTTTCTTT
>TRBV27|TRBJ1-6|.|.
CASSFFRDVWDNNSPLHF
TGTGCCAGCAGTTTTTTTCGGGATGTGTGGGACAATAATTCACCCCTCCACTTT
>TRBV6-5|TRBJ1-2|.|.
CASEETVFGSYGYTF
TGTGCCAGCGAGGAGACGGTTTTCGGAAGCTATGGCTACACCTTC
>TRBV9|TRBJ1-4|.|.
CASSTTGGNEKLFF
TGTGCCAGCAGCACGACAGGTGGCAATGAAAAACTGTTTTTT
>TRBV14|TRBJ1-2|.|.
CASSQWAGDGYTF
TGTGCCAGCAGCCAATGGGCAGGGGATGGCTACACCTTC
>TRBV28|TRBJ1-2|.|TRBD1
CASSLGPDRVFGYTF
TGTGCCAGCAGTCTCGGGCCCGACAGGGTATTTGGCTACACCTTC
>TRBV9|TRBJ1-2|few|.
CARKRRSQGGYTF
TGTGCCAGGAAACGACGGTCCCAGGGGGGCTACACCTTC
>TRBV14|TRBJ2-1|.|TRBD2
CASSQLAGAEQFF
TGTGCCAGCAGCCAACTAGCGGGGGCTGAGCAGTTCTTC
>TRBV7-9|TRBJ1-3|.|.
CASSLASQGGSGNTIYF
TGTGCCAGCAGCTTAGCGTCACAGGGCGGCTCTGGAAACACCATATATTTT
>TRBV19|TRBJ2-3|.|TRBD2
CASSIDLRGGLTQYF
TGTGCCAGTAGTATAGATCTACGGGGGGGCCTGACGCAGTATTTT
>TRBV30|TRBJ1-3|.|.
CAWTRDKSGNTIYF
TGTGCCTGGACCAGAGACAAGTCTGGAAACACCATATATTTT
>TRBV11-1|TRBJ2-7|.|.
CASSLAEGSYEQYF
TGTGCCAGCAGCTTAGCGGAGGGCTCCTACGAGCAGTACTTC
>TRBV4-2|TRBJ2-2|.|.
CASSQVFPANTGELFF
TGTGCCAGCAGCCAAGTGTTCCCGGCGAACACCGGGGAGCTGTTTTTT
>TRBV5-1|TRBJ2-5|.|.
CASSLDAVGTQYF
TGCGCCAGCAGCTTGGACGCGGTTGGGACCCAGTACTTC
>TRBV4-2|TRBJ1-4|.|.
CASSQDGARSGLEKLFF
TGTGCCAGCAGCCAAGATGGAGCCAGGTCAGGGCTTGAAAAACTGTTTTTT
>TRBV5-1|TRBJ2-3|few|TRBD2
CASSSGGGDTQYF
TGCGCCAGCAGCTCGGGAGGAGGAGATACGCAGTATTTT
>TRBV24-1|TRBJ2-3|once|TRBD2
CATSDGDYTDTQYF
TGTGCCACCAGTGATGGGGACTACACAGATACGCAGTATTTT
>TRBV29-1|TRBJ2-3|.|TRBD2
CSVVIGTMRGTQYF
TGCAGCGTTGTCATAGGGACTATGAGAGGTACGCAGTATTTT
>TRBV6-2/TRBV6-3|TRBJ1-1|.|TRBD1
CASSDPTPTGFTEAFF
TGTGCCAGCAGTGACCCCACCCCGACAGGGTTCACTGAAGCTTTCTTT
>TRBV19|TRBJ1-5|.|.
CASSSRGQPQHF
TGTGCCAGTAGTAGCAGGGGTCAGCCCCAGCATTTT
>TRBV19|TRBJ1-2|.|TRBD1
CASSNPGQGALGYTF
TGTGCCAGTAGTAATCCGGGACAGGGGGCGCTGGGCTACACCTTC
>TRBV24-1|TRBJ2-1|.|.
CATSKGVGGSYNEQFF
TGTGCCACCAGTAAAGGAGTCGGCGGGTCCTACAATGAGCAGTTCTTC
>TRBV7-2|TRBJ2-5|.|TRBD2
CASSPGAGGYRQYF
TGTGCCAGCAGCCCGGGGGCGGGGGGCTACCGGCAGTACTTC
>TRBV6-5|TRBJ1-1|.|TRBD1
CASSPRGQGVEAFF
TGTGCCAGCAGTCCACGAGGACAGGGGGTCGAAGCTTTCTTT
>TRBV5-1|TRBJ1-6|.|.
CASSRQANSPLHF
TGCGCCAGCAGCCGACAGGCGAATTCACCCCTCCACTTT